This is a list of T cell receptor beta chains from one sample in a study of control samples from healthy donors and cancer patients. TCRdb's table, derived via immunoSEQ multiplex PCR, lists solely in-frame clones and lacks some. The sample carries 40,000 to 55,000 clones, about 87% recorded once. Sequencing was performed on PBMCs. These receptors all stem from a woman in her sixties or seventies with lung cancer. CDR3s include the opening cysteine and the closing phenylalanine or tryptophan. Each record gives: clone size, J gene, V gene, CDR3 length, D gene, CDR3 DNA, CDR3 protein. The D gene is left open where the match is weak. The size field is filled for only some rows; it gives once, few, many or a size class.

size: -
J: TRBJ2-7
V: TRBV27
length: 16
D: TRBD2
DNA: TGTGCCAGCAGCCCCACTCCGGGACTAGCTGTTTACGAGCAGTACTTC
CDR3: CASSPTPGLAVYEQYF

size: once
J: TRBJ2-7
V: TRBV7-2
length: 18
D: TRBD2
DNA: TGTGCCAGCAGCTTAGCGGCTAGCGGGAGGACTAGCTCCTACGAGCAGTACTTC
CDR3: CASSLAASGRTSSYEQYF

size: -
J: TRBJ1-3
V: TRBV7-2
length: 14
D: -
DNA: TGTGCCAGCAGCCCCAGGACTGTCGGAAACACCATATATTTT
CDR3: CASSPRTVGNTIYF

size: -
J: TRBJ2-3
V: TRBV30
length: 16
D: -
DNA: TGTGCCTGGAGTGTCGACGGGACCCTTAACACAGATACGCAGTATTTT
CDR3: CAWSVDGTLNTDTQYF

size: -
J: TRBJ2-3
V: TRBV4-2
length: 16
D: -
DNA: TGTGCCAGCAGCCAAGATGGTCCCATACGCACAGATACGCAGTATTTT
CDR3: CASSQDGPIRTDTQYF

size: -
J: TRBJ2-1
V: TRBV7-3
length: 14
D: TRBD1
DNA: TGTGCCAGCAGCTTAAGGACAGGGAAAAATGAGCAGTTCTTC
CDR3: CASSLRTGKNEQFF

size: -
J: TRBJ2-1
V: TRBV6-4
length: 13
D: -
DNA: TGTGCCAGCAGTGACTCAGATAGCAATGAGCAGTTCTTC
CDR3: CASSDSDSNEQFF

size: -
J: TRBJ1-1
V: TRBV28
length: 11
D: -
DNA: TGTGCCAGCAGTCGTAACACTGAAGCTTTCTTT
CDR3: CASSRNTEAFF

size: few
J: TRBJ2-7
V: TRBV11-3
length: 15
D: -
DNA: TGTGCCAGCAGCTTAGGAGCGACTCGGCGGGGCGAGCAGTACTTC
CDR3: CASSLGATRRGEQYF

size: -
J: TRBJ2-2
V: TRBV10-3
length: 15
D: TRBD1
DNA: TGTGCCATCAGCGGACAGGGTTCGAACACCGGGGAGCTGTTTTTT
CDR3: CAISGQGSNTGELFF

size: -
J: TRBJ2-2
V: TRBV5-1
length: 17
D: TRBD2
DNA: TGCGCCAGCAGCTTGGGGACTAGCGGGTATCCTGCTGGGGAGCTGTTTTTT
CDR3: CASSLGTSGYPAGELFF

size: -
J: TRBJ2-1
V: TRBV30
length: 18
D: -
DNA: TGTGCCTGGGCGAAAGGACAGCGGGACTTCCGCTCCTACAATGAGCAGTTCTTC
CDR3: CAWAKGQRDFRSYNEQFF

size: -
J: TRBJ1-4
V: TRBV10-3
length: 12
D: -
DNA: TGTGCCATCAGTGAGTCCTTTGAAAAACTGTTTTTT
CDR3: CAISESFEKLFF

size: -
J: TRBJ2-1
V: TRBV4-2
length: 16
D: -
DNA: TGTGCCAGCAGCCAAGATCCTACGGCCACCCGGGGTGAGCAGTTCTTC
CDR3: CASSQDPTATRGEQFF

size: -
J: TRBJ1-3
V: TRBV14
length: 15
D: -
DNA: TGTGCCAGCAGCCTCAACCAAGAGCCTGGAAACACCATATATTTT
CDR3: CASSLNQEPGNTIYF

size: few
J: TRBJ1-3
V: TRBV7-9
length: 14
D: -
DNA: TGTGCCAGCAGCTTAGCCGACTCTGGAAACACCATATATTTT
CDR3: CASSLADSGNTIYF

size: -
J: TRBJ1-2
V: TRBV14
length: 16
D: -
DNA: TGTGCCAGCAGCCAAGCGGGCGTCGGAGAGTTATATGGCTACACCTTC
CDR3: CASSQAGVGELYGYTF

size: -
J: TRBJ1-2
V: TRBV12-3/TRBV12-4
length: 13
D: -
DNA: TGTGCCAGCAGTTTAGTGGCAGATTATGGCTACACCTTC
CDR3: CASSLVADYGYTF

size: -
J: TRBJ1-5
V: TRBV18
length: 16
D: -
DNA: TGTGCCAGCTCTCCTAAGGGCCGAAGAGGCAATCAGCCCCAGCATTTT
CDR3: CASSPKGRRGNQPQHF

size: -
J: TRBJ1-2
V: TRBV4-2
length: 16
D: -
DNA: TGTGCCAGCAGCCAAGATAATAAACGGCAGGGCTATGGCTACACCTTC
CDR3: CASSQDNKRQGYGYTF

size: -
J: TRBJ2-5
V: TRBV7-2
length: 14
D: TRBD2
DNA: TGTGCCAGCAGCTCCAGGACTAGCGGGGAGACCCAGTACTTC
CDR3: CASSSRTSGETQYF

size: -
J: TRBJ1-1
V: TRBV29-1
length: 12
D: -
DNA: TGCAGCGTGGAGGACGGGATCACTGAAGCTTTCTTT
CDR3: CSVEDGITEAFF

size: -
J: TRBJ2-3
V: TRBV21-1
length: 17
D: -
DNA: TGTGCCAGCAGCAAACCTGAGAGGGGAGGCAGCACAGATACGCAGTATTTT
CDR3: CASSKPERGGSTDTQYF

size: -
J: TRBJ2-1
V: TRBV28
length: 16
D: -
DNA: TGTGCCAGCAGTCCCCTTACCCCCGTATTCTACAATGAGCAGTTCTTC
CDR3: CASSPLTPVFYNEQFF

size: -
J: TRBJ2-5
V: TRBV10-3
length: 17
D: TRBD2
DNA: TGTGCCATCATCCTACGTATCCGGGAGGGCCTTGGTGAGACCCAGTACTTC
CDR3: CAIILRIREGLGETQYF

size: -
J: TRBJ2-1
V: TRBV4-2
length: 13
D: TRBD1
DNA: TGTGCCAGCCATGGACAGGGGGGCAATGAGCAGTTCTTC
CDR3: CASHGQGGNEQFF

size: -
J: TRBJ1-4
V: TRBV12-3/TRBV12-4
length: 13
D: -
DNA: TGTGCCAGCAGTGGGGGGGCGGGTGAAAAACTGTTTTTT
CDR3: CASSGGAGEKLFF

size: -
J: TRBJ1-2
V: TRBV5-4
length: 15
D: -
DNA: TGTGCCAGCAGCGGCGGAGGTGCAGCTTCGTATGGCTACACCTTC
CDR3: CASSGGGAASYGYTF

size: -
J: TRBJ2-7
V: TRBV7-2
length: 15
D: TRBD2
DNA: TGTGCCAGCAGCTTGAACGGCGGGAGGCTCTACGAGCAGTACTTC
CDR3: CASSLNGGRLYEQYF

size: -
J: TRBJ2-7
V: TRBV13
length: 14
D: -
DNA: TGTGCCAGCAGCTTGGGACCAAGGGGCCACGAGCAGTACTTC
CDR3: CASSLGPRGHEQYF

size: -
J: TRBJ2-7
V: TRBV11-2
length: 15
D: TRBD2
DNA: TGTGCCAGCAGCCAACCTGGGCGGGGGGGCTACGAGCAGTACTTC
CDR3: CASSQPGRGGYEQYF

size: -
J: TRBJ1-2
V: TRBV18
length: 17
D: -
DNA: TGTGCCAGCTCACCGGAGATTCTACGACAGACTTCCTATGGCTACACCTTC
CDR3: CASSPEILRQTSYGYTF

size: -
J: TRBJ2-1
V: TRBV27
length: 16
D: -
DNA: TGTGCCAGCAGTTATTGGGCCTACAGCTCCTACAATGAGCAGTTCTTC
CDR3: CASSYWAYSSYNEQFF

size: -
J: TRBJ1-1
V: TRBV7-3
length: 13
D: -
DNA: TGTGCCAGCAGCTTAGGGGAACGGACTGAAGCTTTCTTT
CDR3: CASSLGERTEAFF

size: -
J: TRBJ2-2
V: TRBV3-1/TRBV3-2
length: 15
D: -
DNA: TGTGCCAGCAGCCAACAGACTAGATCGGCCGGGGAGCTGTTTTTT
CDR3: CASSQQTRSAGELFF

size: -
J: TRBJ2-2
V: TRBV10-3
length: 17
D: -
DNA: TGTGCCATCAGTGAGTCGTATAGGGCCCTGAACACCGGGGAGCTGTTTTTT
CDR3: CAISESYRALNTGELFF

size: -
J: TRBJ2-1
V: TRBV10-3
length: 13
D: TRBD2
DNA: TGTGCCATTAGCGGGAGTGATTACAATGAGCAGTTCTTC
CDR3: CAISGSDYNEQFF

size: -
J: TRBJ1-1
V: TRBV6-5
length: 12
D: -
DNA: TGTGCCAGCAGCGACACGAAGTCTGAAGCTTTCTTT
CDR3: CASSDTKSEAFF

size: -
J: TRBJ1-2
V: TRBV20-1
length: 14
D: -
DNA: TGCAGTGCTAGTATTTCAGGGCGAGGGTATGGCTACACCTTC
CDR3: CSASISGRGYGYTF

size: once
J: TRBJ1-1
V: TRBV28
length: 12
D: -
DNA: TGTGCCAGCAGTTCGCAGGCTGATGAAGCTTTCTTT
CDR3: CASSSQADEAFF

size: once
J: TRBJ1-2
V: TRBV28
length: 16
D: TRBD1
DNA: TGTGCCAGCAGTTCCCCATCCGGGACAGGACAGAGTGGCTACACCTTC
CDR3: CASSSPSGTGQSGYTF

size: -
J: TRBJ1-1
V: TRBV7-9
length: 15
D: TRBD1
DNA: TGTGCCAGCAGCTTAAAAGGACAGGGGGGTACTGAAGCTTTCTTT
CDR3: CASSLKGQGGTEAFF

size: few
J: TRBJ1-6
V: TRBV6-5
length: 14
D: TRBD1
DNA: TGTGCCAGCGGCGGGGGACAGCCGAATTCACCCCTCCACTTT
CDR3: CASGGGQPNSPLHF

size: -
J: TRBJ2-7
V: TRBV11-3
length: 13
D: -
DNA: TGTGCCAGCAGCTTAGGCGTTTCCTACGAGCAGTACTTC
CDR3: CASSLGVSYEQYF

size: -
J: TRBJ1-3
V: TRBV11-2
length: 14
D: -
DNA: TGTGCCAGCGGGTCTCGGCTCTCTGGAAACACCATATATTTT
CDR3: CASGSRLSGNTIYF